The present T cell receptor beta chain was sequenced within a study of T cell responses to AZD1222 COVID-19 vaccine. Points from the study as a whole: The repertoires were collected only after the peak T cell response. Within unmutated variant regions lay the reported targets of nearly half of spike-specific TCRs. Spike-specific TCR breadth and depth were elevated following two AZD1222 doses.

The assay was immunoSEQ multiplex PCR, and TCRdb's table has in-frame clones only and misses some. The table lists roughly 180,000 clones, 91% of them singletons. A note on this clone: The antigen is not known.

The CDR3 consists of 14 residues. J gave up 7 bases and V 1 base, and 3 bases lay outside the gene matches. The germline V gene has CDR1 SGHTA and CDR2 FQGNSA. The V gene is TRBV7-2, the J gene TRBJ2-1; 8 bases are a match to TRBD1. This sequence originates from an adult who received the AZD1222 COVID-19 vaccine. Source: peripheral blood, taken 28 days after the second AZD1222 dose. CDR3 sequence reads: CASSLGDRLNEQFF. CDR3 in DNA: TGTGCCAGCAGCTTAGGGGACAGGTTAAATGAGCAGTTCTTC.